This TCR beta chain originates from a study of OX40 agonist ivuxolimab in advanced cancers. Concerning this clone: Antigen specificity is unknown.

Produced via immunoSEQ multiplex PCR; TCRdb's table is partial and in-frame only. The table lists 55,000 to 70,000 clones, roughly 90% of them singletons. Study conclusions and caveats: Low normalized T-cell clonal expansion was additionally recorded for some nonresponders.

Germline V gene sequence: CDR1 MNHNS, CDR2 SASEGT. Unmatched junction bases numbered 5, after V lost 5 bases and J lost 6 bases. CDR3 length equals 15 residues. The chain is built from TRBV6-1 and TRBJ1-6; TRBD1 aligns across 9 bases. This clonotype was obtained from an adult with an advanced solid tumor such as melanoma, head and neck, liver or kidney cancer. The material sequenced was CD4+ or CD8+ T cells sorted from blood, taken in a trial of the OX40 agonist ivuxolimab. In nucleotides, the CDR3 is TGTGCCAGCAGTCGCCGGGACAGGGTTAATTCACCCCTCCACTTT. This gives the protein CASSRRDRVNSPLHF.